This note documents a single T cell receptor (beta chain) sequence. The sample comes from a study of blood T cell repertoires in COVID-19. As for the study in general: The United States, Italy and Spain provided the acute and convalescent COVID-19 samples.

Here immunoSEQ multiplex PCR was the method, and the copy in TCRdb shows in-frame clones only, minus some. The table includes 150,000 to 200,000 clones, approximately 90% detected once. Trimming stripped 5 bases from V and 2 bases from J, with 5 bases between. Germline V CDR1 and CDR2: SGHVS, FNYEAQ. CDR3 length: 12 amino acids. This receptor was obtained from an elderly woman in a cohort sampled during active or convalescent COVID-19. This chain connects TRBV7-6 to TRBJ2-3; D ambiguous. Material: peripheral blood. CDR3 in amino acids: CASSPNTDTQYF. The CDR3 nucleotides read TGTGCCAGCAGCCCTAACACAGATACGCAGTATTTT.